One sample yielded the 21 T cell receptor beta chains listed below, sequenced in a study of T cell responses to AZD1222 COVID-19 vaccine. Only in-frame clones appear in the TCRdb table, and some are missing; sequencing was by immunoSEQ multiplex PCR. The sample comprises approximately 110,000 clones, about 88% of which are singletons, and 4% to 5.5% rests with the top ten. Source: peripheral blood, taken on day 0 of AZD1222 vaccination. The receptors originated from an adult in good health.

The chain uses TRBV9 and TRBJ1-6; D is possibly TRBD1 (6 bases). V was shortened by 2 bases and J by 7 bases, with 13 bases between the two germline ends. The germline V gene encodes CDR1 SGDLS and CDR2 YYNGEE. This CDR3 is 15 amino acids long. The CDR3 here is CASSVSSQGNSPLHF. As DNA, the CDR3 is TGTGCCAGCAGCGTTAGTTCTCAGGGGAATTCACCCCTCCACTTT.

The chain couples TRBV27 to TRBJ1-4; 7 bases are shared with TRBD1. Germline values: CDR1 MNHEY, CDR2 SMNVEV (reference sequence). This CDR3 spans 16 amino acids. V dropped 6 bases and J dropped 4; count of bases not matched to a gene: 11. The CDR3 DNA sequence: TGTGCCAGCAGCCCGCTGGAGGGGGCGTTTAATGAAAAACTGTTTTTT. Its translation is CASSPLEGAFNEKLFF.

The J gene is TRBJ2-3, the V gene TRBV4-3; 11 bases map to TRBD2. V lost 0 bases to trimming and J lost 9 bases; unmatched junction nucleotides: 5. The CDR3 has 15 amino acids. The germline CDR1 and CDR2 sequences are LGHNA and YSLEER. CDR3 DNA: TGCGCCAGCAGCCAAGATTGGAGGACTAGCGGGACGCAGTATTTT. It encodes CASSQDWRTSGTQYF.

V usage is TRBV11-3 and J usage is TRBJ1-3, with D unclear. The V gene's germline CDR1 is SGHNT and CDR2 YENEEA. This CDR3 is 17 amino acids long. With 2 bases removed from V and 0 bases from J, the gap between germline ends came to 14 bases. CDR3 sequence reads: CASSLIIPARSGNTIYF. The CDR3, as DNA: TGTGCCAGCAGCTTAATCATTCCAGCTCGCTCTGGAAACACCATATATTTT.

The genes are TRBV6-2 or TRBV6-3 and TRBJ2-7, with D hard to call. The V gene lost 6 bases and the J gene lost 4 bases, with 16 bases spanning the gap. Germline CDR1 is MNHEY and CDR2 is SVGEGT. CDR3 length: 14 amino acids. CDR3 nucleotides: TGTGCCAGCAGCGACGTAGGATATGATTACGAGCAGTACTTC. This translates into CASSDVGYDYEQYF.

The rearrangement uses TRBV9 and TRBJ2-3; no reliable D call. CDR3 length equals 15 residues. V lost 1 base, J lost 2 bases, and 11 bases lay in between. In germline, CDR1 is SGDLS, CDR2 YYNGEE. CDR3: CASSVTWFATDTQYF. The CDR3 nucleotides read TGTGCCAGCAGCGTAACTTGGTTTGCCACAGATACGCAGTATTTT.

This rearrangement joins TRBV3-1 (or the pseudogene TRBV3-2) to TRBJ1-4; D remains unclear. The CDR3 covers 13 residues. Germline lookup yields CDR1 LGHDT and CDR2 YNNKEL (reference sequence). V was shortened by 3 bases and J by 7 bases, with 9 bases between the two germline ends. The CDR3 nucleotides read TGTGCCAGCAGCCACCTGGGAATTGAAAAACTGTTTTTT. Protein product: CASSHLGIEKLFF.

The rearrangement links TRBV5-1 to TRBJ2-3; D is ambiguous. Trimming shortened V by 0 bases and J by 1 base, and 6 bases separated the two germline ends. Germline-derived CDR1 and CDR2 are SGHRS and YFSETQ. The CDR3 consists of 14 residues. The chain's CDR3 is CASSLGVGTDTQYF. As DNA, the CDR3 is TGCGCCAGCAGCTTGGGGGTTGGCACAGATACGCAGTATTTT. Together with reference TRBV5-1 and TRBJ2-3, the CDR3 gives the full variable domain: KAGVTQTPRYLIKTRGQQVTLSCSPISGHRSVSWYQQTPGQGLQFLFEYFSETQRNKGNFPGRFSGRQFSNSRSEMNVSTLELGDSALYLCASSLGVGTDTQYFGPGTRLTVL.

The chain uses TRBV6-5 and TRBJ1-2; D unresolved. Per the germline V gene, CDR1 is MNHEY and CDR2 is SVGAGI. The CDR3 length is 14 residues. Between the trimmed V and J ends, which lost 7 bases and 8 bases, there was a span of 20 bases. The CDR3 loop reads CASKESGPLRGYTF. CDR3 nucleotides: TGTGCCAGCAAGGAAAGCGGTCCTCTTAGGGGCTACACCTTC.

The V gene is TRBV5-1, the J gene TRBJ1-3; D remains unclear. Germline assignment: CDR1 SGHRS and CDR2 YFSETQ. The CDR3 runs to 16 residues. V lost 0 bases, J lost 1 base, and 11 bases lay in between. The CDR3 spells CASSLAGIGSGNTIYF. As DNA, the CDR3 is TGCGCCAGCAGCTTGGCGGGGATTGGGTCTGGAAACACCATATATTTT.

This clone was counted a few times. The V and J genes are TRBV27 and TRBJ2-2; D ambiguous. This CDR3 is 14 amino acids long. In germline, CDR1 is MNHEY, CDR2 SMNVEV (reference sequence). Trimming left V 3 bases short and J 7 bases short, with 12 bases between. This chain's CDR3 is CASSFSLVGGELFF. CDR3 sequence (DNA): TGTGCCAGCAGTTTCAGTCTAGTGGGCGGGGAGCTGTTTTTT.

The chain carries TRBV27 and TRBJ1-1; D not resolved. The CDR3 covers 15 residues. V was shortened by 0 bases and J by 6 bases, with 14 bases between the two germline ends. From germline, CDR1 is MNHEY and CDR2 SMNVEV (reference sequence). CDR3 amino acids: CASSLSPGPQAEAFF. CDR3 sequence (DNA): TGTGCCAGCAGTTTATCCCCAGGCCCACAAGCTGAAGCTTTCTTT.

The chain links TRBV30 to TRBJ2-2; 9 positions match TRBD1. The germline V gene has CDR1 GTSNPN and CDR2 SVGIG (reference sequence). The CDR3 is made up of 15 amino acids. The trim removed 5 bases at V and 3 bases at J, leaving 7 bases unmatched. For the CDR3, the DNA is TGTGCCTGGGCCAGGACAGGGGAGGACACCGGGGAGCTGTTTTTT. It translates to CAWARTGEDTGELFF.

V and J are TRBV6-5 and TRBJ1-5; possibly TRBD1 for D (5 bases). CDR1 is MNHEY and CDR2 is SVGAGI in the germline V gene. The CDR3 is made up of 14 amino acids. V was clipped by 10 bases and J by 0 bases, with 13 bases between them. The CDR3 nucleotides are TGTGCCACCGGTGGGGGGTATAGCAATCAGCCCCAGCATTTT. Its translation: CATGGGYSNQPQHF.

The chain combines TRBV2 with TRBJ2-1; D is tentatively TRBD1 or TRBD2 (7 bases each). CDR3 length: 14 residues. In germline, CDR1 is SNHLY, CDR2 FYNNEI. Trimming stripped 6 bases from V and 8 bases from J, with 17 bases between. The DNA of the CDR3 is TGTGCCAGCAGGCAGGGGGGGGGCCGGTATGAGCAGTTCTTC. Translation gives CASRQGGGRYEQFF.

The J gene is TRBJ1-2, the V gene TRBV3-1 (or the pseudogene TRBV3-2); TRBD1 is a possible D gene (5 bases). The CDR3 loop spans 12 amino acids. Per germline, CDR1 LGHDT and CDR2 YNNKEL (reference sequence). Deletions cut 0 bases from V and 14 bases from J, with 13 bases between. The CDR3 DNA sequence: TGTGCCAGCAGCCAAGATGCGGGGCTACAGACCTTC. This encodes CASSQDAGLQTF.

The chain joins TRBV30 to TRBJ1-1, with D uncertain. Germline-derived CDR1 and CDR2 are GTSNPN and SVGIG (reference sequence). The ends were cut back, 3 bases at V and 5 bases at J, with 16 bases in the middle. This CDR3 region has 14 residues. CDR3 sequence reads: CAWSPGVSDTEAFF. CDR3 coding DNA: TGTGCCTGGAGCCCTGGAGTGTCAGATACTGAAGCTTTCTTT.

The rearrangement links TRBV4-2 to TRBJ1-5; D ambiguous. V dropped 0 bases and J dropped 3 bases, with 12 bases sitting between them. Per germline, CDR1 LGHNA and CDR2 YNFKEQ. The CDR3 extends over 16 amino acids. The CDR3: CASSQDEGVVNQPQHF. CDR3 in DNA: TGTGCCAGCAGCCAAGACGAGGGAGTTGTCAATCAGCCCCAGCATTTT.

This clone came up once. The chain uses TRBV18 and TRBJ1-2; TRBD1 might be the D (5 bases). V was clipped by 1 base and J by 8 bases, with 11 bases between them. The germline V gene encodes CDR1 KGHSH and CDR2 LQKENI. CDR3 length: 13 residues. The CDR3 bases are TGTGCCAGCTCACCACGGCAGGGCGCGGGCTACACCTTC. This sequence encodes CASSPRQGAGYTF.

The CDR3: CASSSPGQDRVNSEQFF. CDR3 DNA: TGTGCCAGCAGCTCACCCGGGCAGGACAGGGTAAATAGTGAGCAGTTCTTC. The chain has TRBV9 and TRBJ2-1, with TRBD1 matching over 8 bases. V trimming: 4 bases; J trimming: 9 bases; junction bases outside the gene matches: 18. Germline CDR1 reads SGDLS; CDR2 reads YYNGEE. The CDR3 length is 17 residues.

The V and J genes are TRBV15 and TRBJ1-1; D possibly corresponds to TRBD1 (6 bases). Germline V gene data show CDR1 as LNHNV and CDR2 as YYDKDF (reference sequence). The CDR3 is made up of 14 amino acids. The ends were cut back, 0 bases at V and 6 bases at J, with 11 bases in the middle. The CDR3 region has the DNA TGTGCCACCAGCAGAGAGGGGGGCGAGTCTGAAGCTTTCTTT. It is translated as CATSREGGESEAFF.